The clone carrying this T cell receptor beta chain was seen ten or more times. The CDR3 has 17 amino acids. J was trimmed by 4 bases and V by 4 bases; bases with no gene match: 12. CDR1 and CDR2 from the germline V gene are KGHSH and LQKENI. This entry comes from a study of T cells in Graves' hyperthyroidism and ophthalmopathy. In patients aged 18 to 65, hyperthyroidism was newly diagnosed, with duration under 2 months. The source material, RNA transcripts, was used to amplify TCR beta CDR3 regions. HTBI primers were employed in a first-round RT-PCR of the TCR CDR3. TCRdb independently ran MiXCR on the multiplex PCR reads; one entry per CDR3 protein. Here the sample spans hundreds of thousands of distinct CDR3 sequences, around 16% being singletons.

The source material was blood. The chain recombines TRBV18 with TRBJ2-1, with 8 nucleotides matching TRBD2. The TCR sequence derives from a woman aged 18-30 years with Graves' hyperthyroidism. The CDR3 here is CASSRRELAEPYNEQFF. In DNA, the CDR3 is TGTGCCAGCTCACGAAGGGAACTAGCGGAGCCGTACAATGAGCAGTTCTTC.